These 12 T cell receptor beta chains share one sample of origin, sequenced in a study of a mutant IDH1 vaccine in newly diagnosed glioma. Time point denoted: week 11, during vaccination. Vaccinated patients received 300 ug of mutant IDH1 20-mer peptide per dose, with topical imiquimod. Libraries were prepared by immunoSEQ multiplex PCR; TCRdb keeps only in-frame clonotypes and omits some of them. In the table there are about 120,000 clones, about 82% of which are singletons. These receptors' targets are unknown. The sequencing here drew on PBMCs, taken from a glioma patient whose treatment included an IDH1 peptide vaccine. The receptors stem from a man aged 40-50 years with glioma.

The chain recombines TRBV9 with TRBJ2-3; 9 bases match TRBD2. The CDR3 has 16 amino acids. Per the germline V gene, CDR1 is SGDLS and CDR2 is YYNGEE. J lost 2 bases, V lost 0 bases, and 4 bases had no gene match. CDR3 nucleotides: TGTGCCAGCAGCGTAGCTAGCGGGGCCTTCACAGATACGCAGTATTTT. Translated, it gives CASSVASGAFTDTQYF. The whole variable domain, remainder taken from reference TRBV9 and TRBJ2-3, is DSGVTQTPKHLITATGQRVTLRCSPRSGDLSVYWYQQSLDQGLQFLIQYYNGEERAKGNILERFSAQQFPDLHSELNLSSLELGDSALYFCASSVASGAFTDTQYFGPGTRLTVL.

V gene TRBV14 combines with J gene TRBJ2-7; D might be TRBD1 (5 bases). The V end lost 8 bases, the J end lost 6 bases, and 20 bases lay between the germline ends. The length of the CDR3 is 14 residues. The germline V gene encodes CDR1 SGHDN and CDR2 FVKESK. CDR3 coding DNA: TGTGCCAGCTGGGTGGGGCAGGATCGACTCGAGCAGTACTTC. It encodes CASWVGQDRLEQYF.

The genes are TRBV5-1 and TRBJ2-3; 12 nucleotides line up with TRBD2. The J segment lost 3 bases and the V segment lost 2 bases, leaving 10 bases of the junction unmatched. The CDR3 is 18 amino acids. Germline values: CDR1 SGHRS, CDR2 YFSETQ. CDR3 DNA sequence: TGCGCCAGCAGCTTTTTTCTAGCGGGGGGGCGTGGAACAGATACGCAGTATTTT. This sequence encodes CASSFFLAGGRGTDTQYF.

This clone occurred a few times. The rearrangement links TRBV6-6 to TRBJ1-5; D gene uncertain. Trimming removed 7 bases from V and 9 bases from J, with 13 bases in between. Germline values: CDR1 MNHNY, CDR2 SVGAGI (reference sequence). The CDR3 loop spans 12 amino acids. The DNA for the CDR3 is TGTGCCAGCACGGTGCTTTCCGGGCCCCAGCATTTT. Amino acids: CASTVLSGPQHF.

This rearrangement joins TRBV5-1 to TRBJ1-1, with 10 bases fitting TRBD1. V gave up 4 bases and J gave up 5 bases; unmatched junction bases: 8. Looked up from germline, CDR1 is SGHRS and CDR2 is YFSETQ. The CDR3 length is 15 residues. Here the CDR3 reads CASSTGGQGRTEAFF. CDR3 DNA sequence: TGCGCCAGCAGCACGGGGGGACAGGGGAGAACTGAAGCTTTCTTT.

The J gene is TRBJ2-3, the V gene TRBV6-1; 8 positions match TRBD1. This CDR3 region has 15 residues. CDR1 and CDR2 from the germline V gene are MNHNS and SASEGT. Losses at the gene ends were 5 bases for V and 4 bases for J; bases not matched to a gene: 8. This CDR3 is CASSQDRAIADTQYF. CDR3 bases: TGTGCCAGCAGTCAGGACAGGGCCATCGCAGATACGCAGTATTTT.

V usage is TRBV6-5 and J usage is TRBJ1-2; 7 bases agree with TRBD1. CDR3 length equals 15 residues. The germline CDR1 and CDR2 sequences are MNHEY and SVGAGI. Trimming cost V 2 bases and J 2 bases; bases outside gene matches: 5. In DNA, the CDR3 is TGTGCCAGCAGTTACGGGAGGGGGCCCAACTATGGCTACACCTTC. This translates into CASSYGRGPNYGYTF.

CDR3 loop: CSVVPGQGYTDTQYF. In DNA form, the CDR3 reads TGCAGCGTTGTTCCGGGACAGGGGTACACAGATACGCAGTATTTT. The chain couples TRBV29-1 to TRBJ2-3, with 10 positions matching TRBD1. Germline values: CDR1 SQVTM, CDR2 ANQGSEA. J was trimmed by 2 bases and V by 4 bases; bases with no gene match: 6. The CDR3 loop spans 15 amino acids.

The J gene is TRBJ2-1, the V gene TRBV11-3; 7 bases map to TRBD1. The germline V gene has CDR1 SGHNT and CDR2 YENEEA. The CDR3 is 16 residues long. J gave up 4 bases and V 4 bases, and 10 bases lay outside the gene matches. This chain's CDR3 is CASSSGQVRRYNEQFF. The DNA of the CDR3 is TGTGCCAGCAGCTCAGGACAGGTTCGCAGATACAATGAGCAGTTCTTC.

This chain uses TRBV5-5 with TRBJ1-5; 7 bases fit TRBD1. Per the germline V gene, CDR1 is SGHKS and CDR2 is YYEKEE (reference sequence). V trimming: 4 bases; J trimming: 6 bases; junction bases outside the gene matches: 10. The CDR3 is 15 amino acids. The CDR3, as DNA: TGTGCCAGCAGCAACGGACAGGTGGGCCTTCAGCCCCAGCATTTT. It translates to CASSNGQVGLQPQHF.

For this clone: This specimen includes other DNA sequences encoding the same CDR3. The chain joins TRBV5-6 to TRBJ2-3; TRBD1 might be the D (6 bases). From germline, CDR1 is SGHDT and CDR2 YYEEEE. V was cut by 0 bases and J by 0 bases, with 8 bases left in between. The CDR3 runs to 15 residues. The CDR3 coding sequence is TGTGCCAGCAGCTTGGATGGGGGCAGCACAGATACGCAGTATTTT. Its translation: CASSLDGGSTDTQYF.

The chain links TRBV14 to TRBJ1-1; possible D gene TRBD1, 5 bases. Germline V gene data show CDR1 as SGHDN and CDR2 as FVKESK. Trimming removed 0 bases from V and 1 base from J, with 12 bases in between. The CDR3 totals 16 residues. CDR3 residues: CASSQDLMRGNTEAFF. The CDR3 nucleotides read TGTGCCAGCAGCCAAGATTTAATGAGGGGGAACACTGAAGCTTTCTTT.